These 18 T cell receptor beta chains originate from one sample sequenced in a study of blood T cell repertoires in COVID-19. Clones were sequenced by immunoSEQ multiplex PCR, and TCRdb holds only the in-frame ones, with some missing. The sample carries 230,000 or so clones, about 88% recorded once. Sequenced material: PBMCs or T cells enriched from blood (not recorded which). The origin of the receptors is a woman aged 25 to 39 who had recovered from COVID-19.

A few counts support this clone. This chain uses TRBV19 with TRBJ1-5; D uncertain. The germline V gene encodes CDR1 LNHDA and CDR2 SQIVND (reference sequence). Trimming cost V 2 bases and J 0 bases, with 5 bases left between them. CDR3 length: 14 amino acids. CDR3 in DNA: TGTGCCAGTAGTATATACTATAGCAATCAGCCCCAGCATTTT. This gives the protein CASSIYYSNQPQHF.

This clone was observed once. The chain carries TRBV5-1 and TRBJ1-1; a weak D match, TRBD1 (6 bases). This CDR3 region has 14 residues. CDR1 SGHRS and CDR2 YFSETQ come from the germline V gene. Deletions cut 4 bases from V and 0 bases from J, with 10 bases between. The CDR3 DNA follows: TGCGCCAGCAGCGCCAGGGGCCTGAACACTGAAGCTTTCTTT. It translates to CASSARGLNTEAFF. Filled out from reference TRBV5-1 and TRBJ1-1, the complete variable domain reads KAGVTQTPRYLIKTRGQQVTLSCSPISGHRSVSWYQQTPGQGLQFLFEYFSETQRNKGNFPGRFSGRQFSNSRSEMNVSTLELGDSALYLCASSARGLNTEAFFGQGTRLTVV.

V is TRBV15 and J is TRBJ2-1, with TRBD2 as a possible D gene (6 bases). The germline V and J ends were trimmed by 1 base and 3 bases, with 13 bases remaining between them. The CDR3 contains 16 residues. Per the germline V gene, CDR1 is LNHNV and CDR2 is YYDKDF (reference sequence). CDR3 DNA: TGTGCCACCAGCAGAGGGAGGGCCGGAAGCTACAATGAGCAGTTCTTC. Protein sequence: CATSRGRAGSYNEQFF.

The chain employs TRBV7-8 and TRBJ1-2; D remains ambiguous. V lost 5 bases to trimming and J lost 8 bases, with 21 bases between them. This CDR3 has 15 amino acids. Germline-derived CDR1 and CDR2 are SGHVS and FQNEAQ. The CDR3 DNA reads as TGTGCCAGCAGCCTAAGTAGTGAGGGCGCAGGCGGCTACACCTTC. Translating it yields CASSLSSEGAGGYTF. The full variable domain, rest sourced from reference TRBV7-8 and TRBJ1-2, is GAGVSQSPRYKVAKRGQDVALRCDPISGHVSLFWYQQALGQGPEFLTYFQNEAQLDKSGLPSDRFFAERPEGSVSTLKIQRTQQEDSAVYLCASSLSSEGAGGYTFGSGTRLTVV.

The gene calls are TRBV7-9 and TRBJ1-2, with 9 bases matching TRBD1. The CDR3 length is 16 residues. The germline V gene encodes CDR1 SEHNR and CDR2 FQNEAQ (reference sequence). The trim removed 5 bases at V and 5 bases at J, leaving 12 bases unmatched. The CDR3 region is CASSLGQGPPAYGYTF. CDR3 nucleotides: TGTGCCAGCAGCCTAGGACAGGGGCCTCCTGCGTATGGCTACACCTTC.

V usage is TRBV5-1 and J usage is TRBJ1-4; the match to TRBD1 covers 7 bases. Germline CDR1 SGHRS, CDR2 YFSETQ. The trim removed 4 bases at V and 6 bases at J, leaving 6 bases unmatched. CDR3 length equals 14 residues. The CDR3 bases are TGCGCCAGCAGCCCCCCCGGGACAGATGAAAAACTGTTTTTT. This encodes CASSPPGTDEKLFF.

This clone was picked up one time. This rearrangement joins TRBV13 to TRBJ1-1; 12 nucleotides line up with TRBD1. V gave up 5 bases and J gave up 0 bases; unmatched junction bases: 13. Germline CDR1 PRHDT, CDR2 FYEKMQ (reference sequence). CDR3 size: 19 residues. CDR3 DNA: TGTGCCAGCAGCACGACCGGGACAGGGGGCACAAATATGAACACTGAAGCTTTCTTT. Amino acids: CASSTTGTGGTNMNTEAFF. Full variable domain (rest looked up from reference TRBV13 and TRBJ1-1): AAGVIQSPRHLIKEKRETATLKCYPIPRHDTVYWYQQGPGQDPQFLISFYEKMQSDKGSIPDRFSAQQFSDYHSELNMSSLELGDSALYFCASSTTGTGGTNMNTEAFFGQGTRLTVV.

The chain has TRBV18 and TRBJ2-1; 9 bases fit TRBD2. Trimming took 1 base from V and 7 from J; bases not matched to a gene: 5. There are 15 residues in the CDR3. Germline V gene sequence: CDR1 KGHSH, CDR2 LQKENI. CDR3 DNA: TGTGCCAGCTCACCACTCCGCGGGGGGGATAATGAGCAGTTCTTC. Its translation is CASSPLRGGDNEQFF.

The chain carries TRBV9 and TRBJ1-4; no reliable D call. The V and J ends lost 3 bases and 8 bases respectively, with 11 bases between them. The CDR3 is made up of 13 amino acids. Germline V gene lookup returns CDR1 SGDLS and CDR2 YYNGEE. As DNA, the CDR3 is TGTGCCAGCAGCGACCTGGGAGGGGAAAAACTGTTTTTT. Translation: CASSDLGGEKLFF.

This clone was picked up one time. J is TRBJ2-7 and V is TRBV29-1; possibly TRBD1 for D (7 bases). The CDR3 is 12 residues long. Trimming removed 6 bases from V and 1 base from J, with 10 bases in between. Germline V lookup: CDR1 SQVTM, CDR2 ANQGSEA. In DNA form, the CDR3 reads TGCAGCGTGCGGGACAGTTCCTACGAGCAGTACTTC. Protein product: CSVRDSSYEQYF.

V is TRBV11-2 and J is TRBJ2-2, with 9 bases matching TRBD2. Germline CDR1 is SGHAT and CDR2 is FQNNGV. V was pared by 3 bases and J by 5 bases, with 1 base of the junction left unmatched. The CDR3 totals 14 residues. The CDR3 nucleotides read TGTGCCAGCAGCTTTAGCGGGGGAACCGGGGAGCTGTTTTTT. Amino acid sequence: CASSFSGGTGELFF.

The chain has TRBV3-1 (or the pseudogene TRBV3-2) and TRBJ2-7; D is uncertain. Per germline, CDR1 LGHDT and CDR2 YNNKEL (reference sequence). CDR3 length equals 15 residues. V shed 0 bases and J shed 9 bases, with 18 bases lying between them. The CDR3 here is CASSQDNTALAPQYF. The CDR3 DNA is TGTGCCAGCAGCCAAGATAATACAGCCCTCGCCCCGCAGTACTTC.

The chain couples TRBV6-2 or TRBV6-3 to TRBJ1-2, with 8 nucleotides matching TRBD1. Germline V CDR1 and CDR2: MNHEY, SVGEGT. The CDR3 sequence is 19 residues long. The trim removed 3 bases at V and 4 bases at J, leaving 19 bases unmatched. CDR3 DNA sequence: TGTGCCAGCAGTTATATACGGGACAGGCAGACCGGACCCATCTATGGCTACACCTTC. Translating it yields CASSYIRDRQTGPIYGYTF.

The genes are TRBV14 and TRBJ2-3, with 7 bases fitting TRBD1. The CDR3 runs 15 residues. V trimming: 0 bases; J trimming: 5 bases; junction bases outside the gene matches: 5. CDR1 SGHDN and CDR2 FVKESK come from the germline V gene. CDR3 nucleotide sequence: TGTGCCAGCAGCCAAGAAGGGGGCGTCAGAGATACGCAGTATTTT. As protein: CASSQEGGVRDTQYF.

This chain links TRBV4-1 with TRBJ1-5; D gene uncertain. The CDR3 spans 11 residues. V lost 3 bases, J lost 9 bases, and 6 bases lay in between. CDR1 is MGHRA, CDR2 YSYEKL, per germline. DNA of the CDR3: TGCGCCAGCAGCCACGGAGGGCCCCAGCATTTT. This sequence encodes CASSHGGPQHF.

The genes are TRBV4-3 and TRBJ1-2, with TRBD1 as a possible D gene (6 bases). The CDR3 spans 15 residues. The germline V gene has CDR1 LGHNA and CDR2 YSLEER. V was trimmed by 6 bases and J by 6 bases, leaving 20 bases between them. The CDR3 spells CASSSDAGGADGYTF. CDR3 nucleotide sequence: TGCGCCAGCAGTTCCGACGCGGGGGGGGCGGATGGCTACACCTTC.

The chain couples TRBV7-9 to TRBJ1-1; the D is unclear. Trimming stripped 8 bases from V and 3 bases from J, with 13 bases between. Germline-derived CDR1 and CDR2 are SEHNR and FQNEAQ (reference sequence). The CDR3 consists of 13 residues. The CDR3 spells CASLGGFYTEAFF. CDR3 bases: TGTGCCAGCCTTGGAGGTTTTTACACTGAAGCTTTCTTT.

This clone was recorded a few times. The chain links TRBV7-8 to TRBJ1-2, with TRBD1 matching 8 bases. Looked up from germline, CDR1 is SGHVS and CDR2 is FQNEAQ. The CDR3 is 16 residues long. The trim removed 5 bases at V and 8 bases at J, leaving 16 bases unmatched. The CDR3 nucleotides are TGTGCCAGCAGCGGGCTACAGGGGGACTTTTCAGAGGGCTACACCTTC. This translates into CASSGLQGDFSEGYTF.